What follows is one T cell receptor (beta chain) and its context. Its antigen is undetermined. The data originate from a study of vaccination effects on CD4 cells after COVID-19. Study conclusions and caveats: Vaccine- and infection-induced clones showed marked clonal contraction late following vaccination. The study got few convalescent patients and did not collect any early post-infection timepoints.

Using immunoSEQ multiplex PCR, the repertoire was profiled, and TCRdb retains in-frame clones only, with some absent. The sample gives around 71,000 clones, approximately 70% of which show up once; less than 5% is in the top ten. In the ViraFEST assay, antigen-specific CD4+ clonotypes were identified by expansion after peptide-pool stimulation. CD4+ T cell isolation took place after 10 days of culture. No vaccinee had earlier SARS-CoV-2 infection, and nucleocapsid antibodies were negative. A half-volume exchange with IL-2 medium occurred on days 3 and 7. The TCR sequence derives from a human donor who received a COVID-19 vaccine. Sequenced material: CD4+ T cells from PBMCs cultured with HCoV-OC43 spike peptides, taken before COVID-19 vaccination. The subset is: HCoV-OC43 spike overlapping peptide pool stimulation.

The DNA of the CDR3 is TGTGCCACCCAGGACCGAACGGGAGGCTACACCTTC. Amino acids: CATQDRTGGYTF. The chain has TRBV24-1 and TRBJ1-2; D is undetermined. The CDR3 is 12 residues long. Trimming cost V 9 bases and J 8 bases, with 15 bases left between them. CDR1 and CDR2 (germline): KGHDR, SFDVKD.